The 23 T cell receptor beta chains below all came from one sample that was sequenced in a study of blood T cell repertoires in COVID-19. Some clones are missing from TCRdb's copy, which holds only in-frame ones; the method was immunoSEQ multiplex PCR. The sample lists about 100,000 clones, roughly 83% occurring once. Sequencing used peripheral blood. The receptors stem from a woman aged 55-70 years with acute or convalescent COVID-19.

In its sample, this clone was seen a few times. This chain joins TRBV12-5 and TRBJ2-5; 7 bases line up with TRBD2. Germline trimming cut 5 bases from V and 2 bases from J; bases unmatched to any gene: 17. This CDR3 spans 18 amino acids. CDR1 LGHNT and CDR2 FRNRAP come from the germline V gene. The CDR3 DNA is TGTGCTAGTGGTCTATCGGACTTGCGGGGGTACTTTCAAGAGACCCAGTACTTC. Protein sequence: CASGLSDLRGYFQETQYF.

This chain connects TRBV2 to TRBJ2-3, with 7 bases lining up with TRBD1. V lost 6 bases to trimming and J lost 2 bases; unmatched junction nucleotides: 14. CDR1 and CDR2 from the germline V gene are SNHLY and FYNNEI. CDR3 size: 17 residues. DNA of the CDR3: TGTGCCAGCAGGTCGGGGACGCGGACAGGAAACACAGATACGCAGTATTTT. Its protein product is CASRSGTRTGNTDTQYF.

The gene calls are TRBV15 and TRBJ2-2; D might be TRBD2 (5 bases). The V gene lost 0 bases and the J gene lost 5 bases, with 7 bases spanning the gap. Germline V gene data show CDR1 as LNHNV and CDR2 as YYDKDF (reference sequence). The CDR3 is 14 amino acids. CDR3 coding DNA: TGTGCCACCAGCAGAGAAGGCGGGACCGGGGAGCTGTTTTTT. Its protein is CATSREGGTGELFF.

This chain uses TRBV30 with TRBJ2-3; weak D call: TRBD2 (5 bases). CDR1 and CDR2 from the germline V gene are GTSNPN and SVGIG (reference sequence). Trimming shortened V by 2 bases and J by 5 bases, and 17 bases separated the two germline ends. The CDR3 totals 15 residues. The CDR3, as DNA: TGTGCCTGGAGTAACCGTGGCGGCGGGCTAGATACGCAGTATTTT. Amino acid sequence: CAWSNRGGGLDTQYF.

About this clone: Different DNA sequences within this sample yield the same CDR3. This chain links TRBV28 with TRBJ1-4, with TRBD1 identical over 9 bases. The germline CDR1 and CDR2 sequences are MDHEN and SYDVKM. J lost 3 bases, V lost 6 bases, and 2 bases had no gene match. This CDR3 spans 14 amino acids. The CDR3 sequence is CASRTGGPNEKLFF. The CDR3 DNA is TGTGCCAGCAGGACAGGGGGACCTAATGAAAAACTGTTTTTT. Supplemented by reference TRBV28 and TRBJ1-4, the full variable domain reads DVKVTQSSRYLVKRTGEKVFLECVQDMDHENMFWYRQDPGLGLRLIYFSYDVKMKEKGDIPEGYSVSREKKERFSLILESASTNQTSMYLCASRTGGPNEKLFFGSGTQLSVL.

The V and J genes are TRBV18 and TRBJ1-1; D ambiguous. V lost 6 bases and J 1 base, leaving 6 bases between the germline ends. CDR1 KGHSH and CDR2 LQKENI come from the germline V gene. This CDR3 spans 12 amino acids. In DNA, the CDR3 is TGTGCCAGCTCCCGAGCGAACACTGAAGCTTTCTTT. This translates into CASSRANTEAFF.

In DNA form, the CDR3 reads TGTGCCAGCAGCCAAGATGGTCAGCGGGGACACACAGATACGCAGTATTTT. This gives the protein CASSQDGQRGHTDTQYF. V is TRBV3-1 (or the pseudogene TRBV3-2) and J is TRBJ2-3, with D possibly TRBD2 on 7 matching bases. Germline assignment: CDR1 LGHDT and CDR2 YNNKEL (reference sequence). This CDR3 region has 17 residues. Trimming shortened V by 0 bases and J by 2 bases, and 15 bases separated the two germline ends.

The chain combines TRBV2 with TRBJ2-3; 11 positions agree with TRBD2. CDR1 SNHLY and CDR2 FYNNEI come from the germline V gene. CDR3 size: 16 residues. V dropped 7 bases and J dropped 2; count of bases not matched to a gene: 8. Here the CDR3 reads CASNFFSGGDTDTQYF. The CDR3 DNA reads TGTGCCAGCAATTTCTTTAGCGGGGGGGACACAGATACGCAGTATTTT.

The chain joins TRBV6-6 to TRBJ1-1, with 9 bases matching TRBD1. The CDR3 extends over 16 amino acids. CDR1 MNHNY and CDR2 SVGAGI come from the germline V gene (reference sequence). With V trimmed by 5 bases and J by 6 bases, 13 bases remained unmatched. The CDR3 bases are TGTGCCAGCAGTCGCGGACAGGGGATGGGAGCAGCTGAAGCTTTCTTT. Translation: CASSRGQGMGAAEAFF.

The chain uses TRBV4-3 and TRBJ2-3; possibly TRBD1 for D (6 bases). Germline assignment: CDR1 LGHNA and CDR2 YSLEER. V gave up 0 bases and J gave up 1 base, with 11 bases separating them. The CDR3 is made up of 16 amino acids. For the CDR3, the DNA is TGCGCCAGCAGCCAAGATCGGTCAGGGGGCACAGATACGCAGTATTTT. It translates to CASSQDRSGGTDTQYF.

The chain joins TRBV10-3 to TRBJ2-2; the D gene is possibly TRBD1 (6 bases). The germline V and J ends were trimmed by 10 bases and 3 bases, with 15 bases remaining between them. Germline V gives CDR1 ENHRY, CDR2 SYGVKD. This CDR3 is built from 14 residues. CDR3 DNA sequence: TGTGCCACCGAGGGGGTTAGGGACACCGGGGAGCTGTTTTTT. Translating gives CATEGVRDTGELFF.

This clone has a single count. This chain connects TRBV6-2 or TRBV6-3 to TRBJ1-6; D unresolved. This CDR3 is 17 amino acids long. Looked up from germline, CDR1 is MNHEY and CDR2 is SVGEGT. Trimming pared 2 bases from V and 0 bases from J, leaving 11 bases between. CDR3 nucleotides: TGTGCCAGCAGTTACGAAGTAGGGAGCTCCTATAATTCACCCCTCCACTTT. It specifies CASSYEVGSSYNSPLHF.

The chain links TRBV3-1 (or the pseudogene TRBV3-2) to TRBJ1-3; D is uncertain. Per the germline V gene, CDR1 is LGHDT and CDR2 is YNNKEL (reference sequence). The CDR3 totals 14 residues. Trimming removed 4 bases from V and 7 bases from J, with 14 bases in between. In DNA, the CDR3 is TGTGCCAGCAGCCCCACGGGAACGCCGAACACCATATATTTT. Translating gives CASSPTGTPNTIYF.

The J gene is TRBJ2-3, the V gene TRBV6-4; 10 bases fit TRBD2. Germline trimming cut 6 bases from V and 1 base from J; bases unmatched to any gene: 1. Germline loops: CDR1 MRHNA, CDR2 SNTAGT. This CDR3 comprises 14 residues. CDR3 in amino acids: CASRLAGGTDTQYF. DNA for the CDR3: TGTGCCAGCAGGCTAGCGGGAGGCACAGATACGCAGTATTTT.

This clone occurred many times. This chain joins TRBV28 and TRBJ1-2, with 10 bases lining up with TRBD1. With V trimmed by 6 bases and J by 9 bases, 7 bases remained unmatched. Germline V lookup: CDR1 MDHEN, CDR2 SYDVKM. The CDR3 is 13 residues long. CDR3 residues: CASRSGTGDSYTF. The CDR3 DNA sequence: TGTGCCAGCAGGTCCGGGACAGGGGATAGCTACACCTTC.

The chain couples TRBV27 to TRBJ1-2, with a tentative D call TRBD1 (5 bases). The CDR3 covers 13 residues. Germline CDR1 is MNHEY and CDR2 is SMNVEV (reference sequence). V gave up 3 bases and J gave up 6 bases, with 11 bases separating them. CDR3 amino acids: CASSFLGGHGYTF. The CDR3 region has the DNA TGTGCCAGCAGTTTCTTGGGGGGACATGGCTACACCTTC.

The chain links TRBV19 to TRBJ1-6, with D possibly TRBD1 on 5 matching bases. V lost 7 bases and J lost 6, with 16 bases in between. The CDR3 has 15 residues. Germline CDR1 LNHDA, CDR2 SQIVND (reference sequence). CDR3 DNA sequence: TGTGCCAGTAAATCAGGGCGCAACATTAATTCACCCCTCCACTTT. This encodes CASKSGRNINSPLHF.

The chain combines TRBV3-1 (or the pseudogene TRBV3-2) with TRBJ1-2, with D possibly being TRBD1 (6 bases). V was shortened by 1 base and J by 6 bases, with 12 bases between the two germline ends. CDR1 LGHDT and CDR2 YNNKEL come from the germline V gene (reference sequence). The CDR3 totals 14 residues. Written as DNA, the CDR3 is TGTGCCAGCAGCCAAGTAGGGGAGGGGGATGGCTACACCTTC. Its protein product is CASSQVGEGDGYTF.

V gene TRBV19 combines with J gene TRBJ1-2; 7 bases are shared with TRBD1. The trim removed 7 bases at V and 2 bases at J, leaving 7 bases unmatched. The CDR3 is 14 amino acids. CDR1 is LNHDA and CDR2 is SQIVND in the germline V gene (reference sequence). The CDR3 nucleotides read TGTGCCAGTAACACCGGGACAGTAAACTATGGCTACACCTTC. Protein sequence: CASNTGTVNYGYTF. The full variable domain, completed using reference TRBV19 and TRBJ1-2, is DGGITQSPKYLFRKEGQNVTLSCEQNLNHDAMYWYRQDPGQGLRLIYYSQIVNDFQKGDIAEGYSVSREKKESFPLTVTSAQKNPTAFYLCASNTGTVNYGYTFGSGTRLTVV.

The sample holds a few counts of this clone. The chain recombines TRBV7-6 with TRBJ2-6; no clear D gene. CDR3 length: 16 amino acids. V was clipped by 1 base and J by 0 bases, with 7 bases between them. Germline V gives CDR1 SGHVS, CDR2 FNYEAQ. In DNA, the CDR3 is TGTGCCAGCAGCTTAGAAAGACACTCTGGGGCCAACGTCCTGACTTTC. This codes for CASSLERHSGANVLTF.

CDR3 sequence (DNA): TGCGCCAGCAGCCGAGATTGGAACACTGAAGCTTTCTTT. This gives the protein CASSRDWNTEAFF. The chain has TRBV5-1 and TRBJ1-1, with D uncertain. The CDR3 sequence is 13 residues long. V was shortened by 4 bases and J by 1 base, with 8 bases between the two germline ends. Germline CDR1 SGHRS, CDR2 YFSETQ.

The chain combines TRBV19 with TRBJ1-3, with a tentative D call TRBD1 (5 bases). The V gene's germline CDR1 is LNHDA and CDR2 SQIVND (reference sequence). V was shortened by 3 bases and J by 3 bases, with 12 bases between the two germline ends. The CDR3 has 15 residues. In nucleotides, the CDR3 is TGTGCCAGTAGTATTTCGACAGCGGGTGGAAACACCATATATTTT. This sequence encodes CASSISTAGGNTIYF.

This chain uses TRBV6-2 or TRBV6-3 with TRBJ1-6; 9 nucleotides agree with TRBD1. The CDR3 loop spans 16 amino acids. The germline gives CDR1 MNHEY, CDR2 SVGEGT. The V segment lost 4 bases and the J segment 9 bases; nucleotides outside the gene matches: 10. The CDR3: CASSFSSGTGTSPLHF. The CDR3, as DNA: TGTGCCAGCAGTTTTTCCTCCGGGACAGGGACTTCACCCCTCCACTTT.